Listed below are T cell receptor beta chains from one sample, sequenced in a study of cytomegalovirus exposure and HLA in healthy donors. Profiling relied on immunoSEQ multiplex PCR, and the TCRdb table lists in-frame clones only, not all of them. The data show over 150,000 clones, roughly 78% seen once. Specimen: PBMCs. The origin of the receptors is a boy between 10 and 17 years old in good health and CMV-seronegative. The conserved cysteine and the conserved F or W are not part of the CDR3 here.

TRBV9	TRBJ2-4	ASSVGTGKIQY
TRBV19	TRBJ1-6	AKQGTFSSYNSPLH
TRBV18	TRBJ1-2	ASSESGTPVYGYT
TRBV30	TRBJ1-4	AWGVLGHENEKLF
TRBV9	TRBJ2-1	ASSSSGSSYNEQF
TRBV7-3	TRBJ1-4	ASSPQGSGKLF
TRBV19	TRBJ1-3	ASTTGANSGNTIY
TRBV15	TRBJ1-1	ATSRTLFETRTEAF
TRBV6-6	TRBJ1-4	ASSAGSSFSNEKLF
TRBV9	TRBJ2-6	ASSDGWREANVLT
TRBV7-2	TRBJ2-7	ASSLTAYEQY
TRBV6-5	TRBJ1-2	ASSYGQGGYT
TRBV2	TRBJ2-4	ASSEEARWKLAKNIQY
TRBV5-1	TRBJ1-1	ASSLGQGVDTEAF
TRBV9	TRBJ2-2	ASSVTRTGRDTGELF
TRBV5-6	TRBJ1-5	ASSLGTGLPQH
TRBV5-5	TRBJ1-5	ASSPGTGEVSNQPQH
TRBV4-3	TRBJ2-7	ASSQDLNRALREQY
TRBV7-2	TRBJ2-3	ASSLDRGEDTQY
TRBV15	TRBJ2-7	ATSRGGLSAYEQY
TRBV5-1	TRBJ1-4	ASSFRGKDEKLF
TRBV5-1	TRBJ2-1	ASSWGPGGSYNEQF
TRBV19	TRBJ2-5	ASSMSGALEETQY
TRBV2	TRBJ1-5	ASSDGDRGGQPQH
TRBV30	TRBJ2-3	AWTGGPPDTQY
TRBV9	TRBJ1-3	ASSAIWGQGSSGNTIY
TRBV5-4	TRBJ2-5	ASSLSGLAGGRETQY
TRBV10-3	TRBJ2-3	AISDGRGLTDTQY
TRBV19	TRBJ1-5	ASTQYGVGDYRQPQH
TRBV21-1	TRBJ1-4	ASSARTGEMTNEKLF
TRBV5-1	TRBJ2-1	ASSLGSLAGDNEQF
TRBV11-1	TRBJ1-4	ASSLTRGQFEKLF
TRBV15	TRBJ2-3	ATSRDQGFGGSTDTQY
TRBV9	TRBJ1-6	ASSATGTGNNSPLH
TRBV7-9	TRBJ1-2	ASSLDPWGLADGYT
TRBV6-1	TRBJ1-5	ASLTALNQPQH
TRBV28	TRBJ1-5	ASSNPATGFSNQPQH
TRBV7-3	TRBJ2-1	ASSLGTTTTNEQF
TRBV6-6	TRBJ1-1	ASTPQGGLNTEAF
TRBV9	TRBJ1-5	ASSAGADQPQH
TRBV7-2	TRBJ1-5	ASSLNGPSQPQH
TRBV11-2	TRBJ2-1	ASRPRKGGGYNEQF
TRBV7-4	TRBJ2-2	ASSLRLALYRGQNTGELF
TRBV6-1	.	ASRLEQISYEQY
TRBV7-9	TRBJ2-5	SSSPTSGGQETQY
TRBV5-1	TRBJ1-2	ASSLTANYGYT
TRBV19	TRBJ2-4	ASSTPGLAKNIQY
TRBV27	TRBJ2-5	ASSTGTGVVEQY
TRBV30	TRBJ1-1	AWSLTGFQDF
TRBV27	TRBJ2-7	ASSFRGDRLYEQY
TRBV28	TRBJ1-1	ASSSRQGVFTEAF